This TCR beta chain derives from a study of T-cell memory formation after mild COVID-19. TCRdb itself ran the 5' RACE reads through MiXCR, one entry per CDR3 protein. The table includes about 470,000 distinct CDR3 sequences, more than 20% detected once. Germline-derived CDR1 and CDR2 are LGHDT and YNNKEL (reference sequence). Deletions cut 1 base from V and 2 bases from J, with 14 bases between. The CDR3 runs 16 residues. The chain couples TRBV3-1 to TRBJ1-2, with no clear D. The receptor's source is an adult woman who had mild COVID-19 (a few samples of this study predate the infection). Cell type and time point are not known. Sequenced sample: PBMCs or a T cell subset sorted from them (not recorded which). In nucleotides, the CDR3 is TGTGCCAGCAGCCAAGGTGCTCCGGGAGGGAACTATGGCTACACCTTC. Translating it yields CASSQGAPGGNYGYTF.